This T cell receptor beta chain emerged from a study of T cells after yellow fever vaccination. The CDR3 totals 17 residues. V lost 3 bases to trimming and J lost 3 bases; unmatched junction nucleotides: 8. Germline lookup yields CDR1 MDHEN and CDR2 SYDVKM. In TCRdb, the 5' RACE reads were re-called with MiXCR into one record per CDR3 protein. The profile covers 280,000 or so distinct CDR3 sequences, with around 10% appearing a single time and about 3.7% taken by the ten largest. The receptor comes from a man aged 18 to 29 who received the YFV17D yellow fever vaccine. The sequencing here drew on CD4+ T cells sorted from PBMCs, taken 5 days after the yellow fever booster vaccination. V usage is TRBV28 and J usage is TRBJ2-1, with 10 bases aligning to TRBD2. The CDR3 protein is CASSFVLAGANYNEQFF. As DNA, the CDR3 is TGTGCCAGCAGTTTCGTGCTAGCGGGGGCCAACTACAATGAGCAGTTCTTC. Using reference TRBV28 and TRBJ2-1 for the parts outside the CDR3, the full variable domain is DVKVTQSSRYLVKRTGEKVFLECVQDMDHENMFWYRQDPGLGLRLIYFSYDVKMKEKGDIPEGYSVSREKKERFSLILESASTNQTSMYLCASSFVLAGANYNEQFFGPGTRLTVL.